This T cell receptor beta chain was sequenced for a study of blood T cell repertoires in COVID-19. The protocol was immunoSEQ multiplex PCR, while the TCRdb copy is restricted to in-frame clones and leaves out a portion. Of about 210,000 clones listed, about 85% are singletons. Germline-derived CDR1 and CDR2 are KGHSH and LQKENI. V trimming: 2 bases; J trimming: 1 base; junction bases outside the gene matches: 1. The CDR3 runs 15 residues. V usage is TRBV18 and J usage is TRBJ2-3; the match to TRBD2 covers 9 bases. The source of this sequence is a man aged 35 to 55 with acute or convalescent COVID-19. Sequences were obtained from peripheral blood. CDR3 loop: CASSPRTSGTDTQYF. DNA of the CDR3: TGTGCCAGCTCACCAAGGACTAGCGGCACAGATACGCAGTATTTT.